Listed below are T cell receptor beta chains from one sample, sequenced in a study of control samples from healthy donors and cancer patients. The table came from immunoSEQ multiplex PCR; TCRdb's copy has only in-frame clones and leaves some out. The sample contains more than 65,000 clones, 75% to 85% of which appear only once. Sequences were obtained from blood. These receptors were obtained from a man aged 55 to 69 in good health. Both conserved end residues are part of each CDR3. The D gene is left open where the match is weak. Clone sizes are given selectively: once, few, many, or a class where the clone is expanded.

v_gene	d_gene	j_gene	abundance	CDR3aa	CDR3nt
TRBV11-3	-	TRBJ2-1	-	CASSSLNEQFF	TGTGCCAGCAGCTCATTAAATGAGCAGTTCTTC
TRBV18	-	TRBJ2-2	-	CASSPSQDTGELFF	TGTGCCAGCTCACCAAGTCAGGACACCGGGGAGCTGTTTTTT
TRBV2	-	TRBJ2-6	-	CASSETYSGANVLTF	TGTGCCAGCAGTGAAACATACTCTGGGGCCAACGTCCTGACTTTC
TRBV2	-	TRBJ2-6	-	CASSPRGISGANVLTF	TGTGCCAGCAGCCCTCGAGGGATCTCTGGGGCCAACGTCCTGACTTTC
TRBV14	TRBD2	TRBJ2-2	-	CASSQEGGLGAGEEKELFF	TGTGCCAGCAGCCAAGAAGGAGGGTTAGGAGCGGGAGAAGAAAAGGAGCTGTTTTTT
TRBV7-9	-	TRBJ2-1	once	CASSLKASDSDEQFF	TGTGCCAGCAGCTTAAAGGCTAGCGATTCAGATGAGCAGTTCTTC
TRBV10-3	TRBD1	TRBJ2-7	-	CAISAGTGSYEQYF	TGTGCCATCAGTGCCGGGACAGGGAGTTACGAGCAGTACTTC
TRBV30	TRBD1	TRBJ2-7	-	CAWSPGQGHEQYF	TGTGCCTGGAGTCCGGGACAGGGGCACGAGCAGTACTTC
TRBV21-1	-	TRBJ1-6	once	CASRRSSSYNSPLHF	TGTGCCAGCCGGAGGTCGTCCTCCTATAATTCACCCCTCCACTTT
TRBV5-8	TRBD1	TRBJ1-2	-	CASSRVSTGGWGYTF	TGTGCCAGCAGCCGGGTTTCTACAGGGGGCTGGGGCTACACCTTC
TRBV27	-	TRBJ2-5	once	CASSFGGAARETQYF	TGTGCCAGCAGTTTCGGCGGGGCCGCTCGAGAGACCCAGTACTTC
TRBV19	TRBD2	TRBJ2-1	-	CASIHLGGGYNEQFF	TGTGCCAGTATCCATCTCGGGGGGGGATACAATGAGCAGTTCTTC
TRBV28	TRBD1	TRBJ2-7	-	CASSARTGANDEQYF	TGTGCCAGCAGCGCAAGGACAGGGGCTAATGACGAGCAGTACTTC
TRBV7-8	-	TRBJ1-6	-	CASSLDGRANSPLHF	TGTGCCAGCAGCTTAGATGGAAGGGCGAATTCACCCCTCCACTTT
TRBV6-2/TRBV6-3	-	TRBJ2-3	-	CASSYRAGRSDTQYF	TGTGCCAGCAGTTACCGGGCGGGAAGGTCAGATACGCAGTATTTT
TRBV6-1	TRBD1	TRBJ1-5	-	CASSALGTGYSNQPQHF	TGTGCCAGCAGTGCCCTCGGGACAGGGTATAGCAATCAGCCCCAGCATTTT
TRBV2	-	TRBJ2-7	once	CASSVGSSVYEQYF	TGTGCCAGCAGTGTCGGGTCTAGCGTTTACGAGCAGTACTTC
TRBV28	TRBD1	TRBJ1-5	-	CASSRGQTGRYNQPQHF	TGTGCCAGCAGTCGGGGACAGACGGGCCGCTACAATCAGCCCCAGCATTTT
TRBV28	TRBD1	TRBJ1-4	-	CASSLRLVGQGREKLFF	TGTGCCAGCAGTTTACGATTAGTAGGACAGGGGAGGGAAAAACTGTTTTTT
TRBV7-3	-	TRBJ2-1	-	CASSAGSLVYNEQFF	TGTGCCAGCAGCGCTGGTAGCCTGGTCTACAATGAGCAGTTCTTC
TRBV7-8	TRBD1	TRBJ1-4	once	CASSLEQGLGKLFF	TGTGCCAGCAGCTTAGAACAGGGGTTGGGAAAACTGTTTTTT
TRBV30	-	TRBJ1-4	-	CAWGQSSMEKLFF	TGTGCCTGGGGACAGAGTTCAATGGAAAAACTGTTTTTT
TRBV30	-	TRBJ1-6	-	CAWSVSSPLHF	TGTGCCTGGAGTGTAAGTTCACCCCTCCACTTT
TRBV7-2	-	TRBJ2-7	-	CASSLSQGDYEQYF	TGTGCCAGCAGCTTAAGTCAGGGAGACTACGAGCAGTACTTC
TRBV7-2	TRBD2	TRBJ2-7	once	CASSYGTSGSREQYF	TGTGCCAGCAGCTATGGGACTAGCGGGAGCCGCGAGCAGTACTTC
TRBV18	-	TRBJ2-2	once	CASSPRLATGELFF	TGTGCCAGCTCACCGAGGCTCGCCACCGGGGAGCTGTTTTTT
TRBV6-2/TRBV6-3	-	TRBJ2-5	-	CASSAGTAETQYF	TGTGCCAGCAGTGCGGGGACAGCGGAGACCCAGTACTTC
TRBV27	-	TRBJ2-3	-	CASSSKFRLTDTQYF	TGTGCCAGCAGCTCGAAATTTCGACTCACAGATACGCAGTATTTT
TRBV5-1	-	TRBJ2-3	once	CASSLGSGGPDTQYF	TGCGCCAGCAGCTTAGGGAGCGGAGGCCCAGATACGCAGTATTTT
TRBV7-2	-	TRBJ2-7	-	CASSLDSASSYEQYF	TGTGCCAGCAGCTTAGATTCAGCCAGCTCCTACGAGCAGTACTTC
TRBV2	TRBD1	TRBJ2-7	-	CASLQGGYEQYF	TGTGCCAGCCTACAGGGGGGATACGAGCAGTACTTC
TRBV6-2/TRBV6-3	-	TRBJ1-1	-	CASSYIEVQNTEAFF	TGTGCCAGCAGTTACATAGAAGTCCAGAACACTGAAGCTTTCTTT
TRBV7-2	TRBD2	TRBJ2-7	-	CASSRLAGASHYF	TGTGCCAGCAGCCGACTAGCGGGAGCCTCCCACTACTTC
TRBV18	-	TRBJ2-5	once	CASSPRERGETQYF	TGTGCCAGCTCACCACGAGAGCGAGGGGAGACCCAGTACTTC
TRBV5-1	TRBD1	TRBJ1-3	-	CASSGTGVGNTIYF	TGCGCCAGCAGCGGGACAGGGGTCGGAAACACCATATATTTT
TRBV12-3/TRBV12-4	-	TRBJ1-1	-	CASSLIQNTEAFF	TGTGCCAGCAGTTTAATCCAGAACACTGAAGCTTTCTTT
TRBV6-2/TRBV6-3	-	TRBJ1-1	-	CASSSAGAITEAFF	TGTGCCAGCAGTTCCGCAGGGGCGATAACTGAAGCTTTCTTT
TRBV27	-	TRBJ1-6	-	CASSLWGSPLHF	TGTGCCAGCAGTTTATGGGGTTCACCCCTCCACTTT
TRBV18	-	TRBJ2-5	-	CASSPTLQETQYF	TGTGCCAGCTCACCTACACTCCAAGAGACCCAGTACTTC
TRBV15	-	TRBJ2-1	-	CATSRDLLGQEQFF	TGTGCCACCAGCAGAGATCTCCTTGGCCAGGAGCAGTTCTTC
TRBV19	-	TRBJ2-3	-	CASSIGGPGPGNTQYF	TGTGCCAGTAGTATAGGGGGCCCGGGCCCCGGGAATACGCAGTATTTT
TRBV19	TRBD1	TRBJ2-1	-	CASSIGGEGQGGYTINEQFF	TGTGCCAGTAGTATAGGGGGAGAAGGACAGGGAGGTTACACGATCAATGAGCAGTTCTTC
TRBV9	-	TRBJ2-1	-	CASSVAATNEQFF	TGTGCCAGCAGCGTAGCAGCAACCAATGAGCAGTTCTTC
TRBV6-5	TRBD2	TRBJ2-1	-	CASSRLAVSNEQFF	TGTGCCAGCAGTCGACTAGCGGTGTCCAATGAGCAGTTCTTC
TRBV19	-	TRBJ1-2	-	CASSIRAGNYGYTF	TGTGCCAGTAGTATCAGGGCAGGAAACTATGGCTACACCTTC
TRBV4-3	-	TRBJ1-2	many	CASSQEMGGNYGYTF	TGCGCCAGCAGCCAAGAAATGGGGGGCAACTATGGCTACACCTTC
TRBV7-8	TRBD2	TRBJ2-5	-	CASRTHGTSGREKTQYF	TGTGCCAGCAGGACACACGGGACTAGCGGGAGAGAAAAGACCCAGTACTTC
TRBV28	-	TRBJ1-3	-	CASSLDSTGSGNTIYF	TGTGCCAGCAGTCTGGACTCAACCGGCTCTGGAAACACCATATATTTT
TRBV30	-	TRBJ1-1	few	CAWRFVRSMNTEAFF	TGTGCCTGGAGGTTCGTGAGAAGTATGAACACTGAAGCTTTCTTT
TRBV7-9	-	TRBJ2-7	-	CASSPGLGEQYF	TGTGCCAGCAGCCCCGGCCTAGGCGAGCAGTACTTC
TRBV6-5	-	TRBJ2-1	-	CASRPLGLGNEQFF	TGTGCCAGCAGGCCCCTCGGGCTAGGGAATGAGCAGTTCTTC
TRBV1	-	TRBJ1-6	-	CTSSQDGGYRDLYNSPLHF	TGCACCAGCAGCCAAGATGGTGGGTATAGGGACTTGTATAATTCACCCCTCCACTTT